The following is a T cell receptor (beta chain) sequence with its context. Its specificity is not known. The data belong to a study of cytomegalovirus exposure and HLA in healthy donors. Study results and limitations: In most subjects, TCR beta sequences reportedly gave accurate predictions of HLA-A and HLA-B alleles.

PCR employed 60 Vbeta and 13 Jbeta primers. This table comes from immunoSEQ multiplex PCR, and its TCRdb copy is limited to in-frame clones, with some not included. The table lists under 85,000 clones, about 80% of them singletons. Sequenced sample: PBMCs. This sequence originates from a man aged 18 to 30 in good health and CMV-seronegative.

The CDR3 here is CASSPTASGGRAGELFF. The CDR3 bases are TGTGCCAGCAGCCCCACGGCTAGCGGGGGGAGGGCCGGGGAGCTGTTTTTT. The rearrangement joins TRBV7-2 to TRBJ2-2; TRBD2 aligns across 11 bases. This CDR3 region has 17 residues. Germline values: CDR1 SGHTA, CDR2 FQGNSA. Unmatched junction bases numbered 11, after V lost 5 bases and J lost 6 bases.